This record looks at one T cell receptor beta chain sequence and its context. Sequencing was performed with immunoSEQ multiplex PCR; in TCRdb, only in-frame clones are kept and a portion is missing. The sample shows about 150,000 clones, roughly nine tenths of them seen only once. This specimen comes from a study of blood T cell repertoires in COVID-19. The wider study: COVID-19 samples from acute and convalescent phases originated in the United States, Italy and Spain. T cells, B-cell-depleted T cells, or PBMCs supplied cDNA or gDNA.

The CDR3 contains 14 residues. Germline-derived CDR1 and CDR2 are SEHNR and FQNEAQ (reference sequence). After removal of 10 bases from V and 10 bases from J, the junction contained 11 bases not matched to a gene. This receptor was identified in a woman aged 70-85 years with acute or convalescent COVID-19. Source material: peripheral blood. V gene TRBV7-9 combines with J gene TRBJ2-2; 11 bases are a match to TRBD1. The CDR3 region is CATSRTGGSPELFF. The CDR3 region has the DNA TGTGCCACCTCGCGGACAGGGGGCTCACCGGAGCTGTTTTTT.